Below, 4 T cell receptor beta chains from the same sample are listed, as sequenced in a study of early T cells in non-severe SARS-CoV-2 infection. From the 5' RACE reads, TCRdb called clonotypes with MiXCR, one entry per CDR3 protein. The sample yields more than 45,000 distinct CDR3 sequences, around 5.6% seen once. The sequenced sample consisted of whole blood. These receptors all stem from an adult who was a healthcare worker with PCR-confirmed SARS-CoV-2 infection or an uninfected control (not recorded which).

This clonotype was observed many times. The chain joins TRBV2 to TRBJ1-4, with TRBD1 identical over 8 bases. The CDR3 has 15 amino acids. Trimming removed 10 bases from V and 1 base from J; junction bases left unmatched: 8. Germline CDR1 and CDR2: SNHLY and FYNNEI. The CDR3 spells CATKTDRGTNEKLFF. In DNA, the CDR3 is TGTGCCACCAAAACCGACAGGGGAACTAATGAAAAACTGTTTTTT. The full variable domain, its missing parts supplied by reference TRBV2 and TRBJ1-4, is EPEVTQTPSHQVTQMGQEVILRCVPISNHLYFYWYRQILGQKVEFLVSFYNNEISEKSEIFDDQFSVERPDGSNFTLKIRSTKLEDSAMYFCATKTDRGTNEKLFFGSGTQLSVL.

In the case of this clonotype: A much larger clone sits a single nucleotide away, making a read error possible. The chain carries TRBV7-2 and TRBJ2-7, with a possible D match to TRBD2 (5 bases). CDR3 length: 15 residues. Germline lookup yields CDR1 SGHTA and CDR2 FQGNSA. CDR3 sequence: CASGLDGKWAYEQYF. CDR3 DNA sequence: TGTGCCAGCGGCTTAGACGGGAAGTGGGCCTACGAGCAGTACTTC.

The chain combines TRBV7-9 with TRBJ2-3, with 9 bases matching TRBD2. J lost 1 base, V lost 6 bases, and 5 bases had no gene match. Germline V gene lookup returns CDR1 SEHNR and CDR2 FQNEAQ (reference sequence). The CDR3 sequence is 15 residues long. This chain's CDR3 is CASSRSGGRTDTQYF. CDR3 nucleotide sequence: TGTGCCAGCAGTCGTAGCGGGGGCCGCACAGATACGCAGTATTTT.

This clonotype was seen repeatedly, ten times or more. The chain has TRBV2 and TRBJ2-2, with D unresolved. Deletions cut 6 bases from V and 3 bases from J, with 2 bases between. This CDR3 contains 11 residues. Germline V gene sequence: CDR1 SNHLY, CDR2 FYNNEI. CDR3 DNA sequence: TGTGCCAGCAGGGACACCGGGGAGCTGTTTTTT. It encodes CASRDTGELFF.